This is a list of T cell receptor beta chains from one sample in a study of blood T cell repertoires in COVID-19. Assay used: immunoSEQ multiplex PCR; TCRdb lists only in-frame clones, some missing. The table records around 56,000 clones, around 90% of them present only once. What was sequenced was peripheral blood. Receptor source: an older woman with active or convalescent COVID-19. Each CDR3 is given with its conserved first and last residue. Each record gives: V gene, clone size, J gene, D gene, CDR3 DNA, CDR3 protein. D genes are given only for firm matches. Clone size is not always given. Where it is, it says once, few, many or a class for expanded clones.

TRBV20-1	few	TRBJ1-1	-	TGCAGTGCTAGTTATTTTTCTAGCACTGAAGCTTTCTTT	CSASYFSSTEAFF
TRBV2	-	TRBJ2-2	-	TGTGCCAGCGGTGGATTCGCGGGAACCGGGGAGCTGTTTTTT	CASGGFAGTGELFF
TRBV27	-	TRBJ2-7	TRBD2	TGTGCCAGCAGTAGTCTAGCGGGGATTTACGAGCAGTACTTC	CASSSLAGIYEQYF
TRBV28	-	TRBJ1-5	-	TGTGCCAGCAATCGGGCAGGAAAATTCCAGGGTTTAAATGAGGCTCAGCCCCAGCATTTT	CASNRAGKFQGLNEAQPQHF
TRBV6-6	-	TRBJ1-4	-	TGTGCCAGCAGTTGGTCGGGGGTGACTAATGAAAAACTGTTTTTT	CASSWSGVTNEKLFF
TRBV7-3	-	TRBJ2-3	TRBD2	TGTGCCAGCAGCCGTAGCGGGGGGGCAGATACGCAGTATTTT	CASSRSGGADTQYF
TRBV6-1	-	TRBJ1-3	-	TGTGCCAGCAGTGAAGCGCTATCCTCTGGAAACACCATATATTTT	CASSEALSSGNTIYF
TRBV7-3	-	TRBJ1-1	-	TGTGCCAGCAGCCCTGGGTCGAGCGGCGCTGAAGCTTTCTTT	CASSPGSSGAEAFF
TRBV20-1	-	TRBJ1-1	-	TGCAGTGCTAGTCACAGGGAGAACACTGAAGCTTTCTTT	CSASHRENTEAFF
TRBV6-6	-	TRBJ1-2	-	TGTGCCAGCAGCCGAACAGTTAAGCCAGTCCAGTATTATGGCTACACCTTC	CASSRTVKPVQYYGYTF
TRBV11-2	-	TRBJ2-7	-	TGTGCCAGCAGCTTAGGGGACAAAACCTCCTACGAGCAGTACTTC	CASSLGDKTSYEQYF
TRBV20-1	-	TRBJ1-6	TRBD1	TGCAGTGCTAGTCGGGGACAGGGTTATTCACCCCTCCACTTT	CSASRGQGYSPLHF
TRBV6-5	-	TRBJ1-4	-	TGTGCCAGCAGTTACAGGGGAAGCGAAAAACTGTTTTTT	CASSYRGSEKLFF
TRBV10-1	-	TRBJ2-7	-	TGCGCCAGCAGTCATGACAGCTACGAGCAGTACTTC	CASSHDSYEQYF